Shown below are 2 T cell receptor beta chains from a single sample sequenced in a study of post-analysis software for immune sequencing data. The study's findings and limits: TRBV segments more frequent in patients than in controls numbered roughly 5 and included TRBV5-6, TRBV5-1 and TRBV20-1.

Unique molecular identifiers tagged the TCR beta cDNA libraries. TCRdb fed the PCR reads into MiXCR, producing one record per CDR3 protein. The sample includes hundreds of thousands of distinct CDR3 sequences, 25% to 30% of them seen just once. The antigens these receptors bind are not known. Sequencing input: blood. Every receptor here comes from a girl aged 5 to 17 with multiple sclerosis.

This clonotype was recorded many times. The V gene is TRBV20-1, the J gene TRBJ2-5; D gene unclear. Per the germline V gene, CDR1 is DFQATT and CDR2 is SNEGSKA (reference sequence). This CDR3 is 13 amino acids long. Trimming stripped 0 bases from V and 5 bases from J, with 10 bases between. The CDR3 sequence: CSAREGSPETQYF. The CDR3, as DNA: TGCAGTGCTAGAGAAGGTAGTCCGGAGACCCAGTACTTC.

The V call is TRBV27, the J call TRBJ2-5; TRBD2 might be the D (5 bases). TRBJ2-7 explains the end of the DNA better; the J call may be wrong. Germline V gene data show CDR1 as MNHEY and CDR2 as SMNVEV (reference sequence). The CDR3 runs to 15 residues. The CDR3 DNA is TGTGCCAGCCTGATTCGAGGCACAGATGCGGGCGAGCAGTACTTC. Its protein is CASLIRGTDAGEQYF.